The source of this T cell receptor (beta chain) is a study of blood T cell repertoires in COVID-19. As for the study in general: The origin of the acute and convalescent COVID-19 samples was the United States, Italy and Spain. The analysed material was cDNA or gDNA that came from T cells, B-cell-depleted T cells, or PBMCs.

Study processing details: Reference gene primer amplification gave nucleated cell count estimates. Assay used: immunoSEQ multiplex PCR; TCRdb lists only in-frame clones, some missing. The DNA gave D and trimming, while V, J and clone size come from that table. The data hold 65,000 to 85,000 clones, with around 90% observed a single time. The sample holds a few counts of this clone. With V trimmed by 2 bases and J by 4 bases, 3 bases remained unmatched. The CDR3 has 15 amino acids. In germline, CDR1 is SGHDT, CDR2 YYEEEE. V is TRBV5-6 and J is TRBJ2-1; the match to TRBD2 covers 10 bases. This TCR was recovered from a woman between 18 and 30 years old with acute or convalescent COVID-19. Sequences were obtained from peripheral blood. For the CDR3, the DNA is TGTGCCAGCAGCTTCACTAGCGGGGATTACAATGAGCAGTTCTTC. Protein: CASSFTSGDYNEQFF.